This is a list of T cell receptor beta chains from one sample in a study of T cell responses to AZD1222 COVID-19 vaccine. This table comes from immunoSEQ multiplex PCR, and its TCRdb copy is limited to in-frame clones, with some not included. Among 95,000 to 150,000 clones listed, about 89% were seen once. The sample in question was peripheral blood, obtained on day 0 of AZD1222 vaccination. These receptor sequences come from an adult in good health. CDR3s include the opening cysteine and the closing phenylalanine or tryptophan. The D gene is left open where the match is weak. Some rows mark clone size as missing; the rest say once, few, many or name a class of expanded clone.

V gene: TRBV7-3
clone size: -
J gene: TRBJ1-1
D gene: -
CDR3 protein: CASSPLAGGFPAFF
CDR3 DNA: TGTGCCAGCAGCCCCCTGGCGGGTGGTTTTCCAGCTTTCTTT

V gene: TRBV3-1/TRBV3-2
clone size: -
J gene: TRBJ2-5
D gene: -
CDR3 protein: CASSQDGLAGETQYF
CDR3 DNA: TGTGCCAGCAGCCAAGATGGGCTAGCAGGGGAGACCCAGTACTTC

V gene: TRBV5-8
clone size: -
J gene: TRBJ2-5
D gene: TRBD1
CDR3 protein: CASSLTNRGVSQYF
CDR3 DNA: TGTGCCAGCAGCTTGACGAACAGGGGGGTGTCCCAGTACTTC

V gene: TRBV7-8
clone size: -
J gene: TRBJ2-7
D gene: TRBD2
CDR3 protein: CASRERTSEQYF
CDR3 DNA: TGTGCCAGCAGGGAGCGGACTAGCGAGCAGTACTTC

V gene: TRBV21-1
clone size: -
J gene: TRBJ2-7
D gene: -
CDR3 protein: CASSKASGSSYEQYF
CDR3 DNA: TGTGCCAGCAGCAAAGCTAGCGGAAGCTCCTACGAGCAGTACTTC

V gene: TRBV14
clone size: few
J gene: TRBJ2-7
D gene: -
CDR3 protein: CASSQAGPGGAYEQYF
CDR3 DNA: TGTGCCAGCAGCCAAGCGGGTCCAGGGGGGGCGTACGAGCAGTACTTC

V gene: TRBV9
clone size: -
J gene: TRBJ1-2
D gene: -
CDR3 protein: CASGGPIGGYTF
CDR3 DNA: TGTGCCAGTGGAGGACCGATAGGAGGCTACACCTTC

V gene: TRBV7-9
clone size: -
J gene: TRBJ2-7
D gene: TRBD1
CDR3 protein: CASHWTGDPGEQYF
CDR3 DNA: TGTGCCAGCCACTGGACAGGGGACCCGGGGGAGCAGTACTTC

V gene: TRBV27
clone size: -
J gene: TRBJ1-3
D gene: -
CDR3 protein: CASSPVRAGNTIYF
CDR3 DNA: TGTGCCAGCAGTCCCGTGAGGGCTGGAAACACCATATATTTT

V gene: TRBV5-5
clone size: -
J gene: TRBJ1-1
D gene: TRBD1
CDR3 protein: CASSSSGTGIAEAFF
CDR3 DNA: TGTGCCAGCAGTTCATCCGGGACAGGGATCGCTGAAGCTTTCTTT

V gene: TRBV12-3/TRBV12-4
clone size: -
J gene: TRBJ2-7
D gene: -
CDR3 protein: CASSRLLYEQYF
CDR3 DNA: TGTGCCAGCAGTAGGCTCCTCTACGAGCAGTACTTC

V gene: TRBV7-2
clone size: -
J gene: TRBJ1-5
D gene: -
CDR3 protein: CASSLEGYNQPQHF
CDR3 DNA: TGTGCCAGCAGCCTGGAGGGGTACAATCAGCCCCAGCATTTT

V gene: TRBV9
clone size: -
J gene: TRBJ2-7
D gene: -
CDR3 protein: CASSVDVNPYEQYF
CDR3 DNA: TGTGCCAGCAGCGTAGACGTTAACCCCTACGAGCAGTACTTC

V gene: TRBV2
clone size: -
J gene: TRBJ1-6
D gene: TRBD1
CDR3 protein: CASTLDRANSPLHF
CDR3 DNA: TGTGCCAGCACTCTGGACAGGGCTAATTCACCCCTCCACTTT

V gene: TRBV24-1
clone size: -
J gene: TRBJ2-2
D gene: TRBD2
CDR3 protein: CATSDTLAGGTAGELFF
CDR3 DNA: TGTGCCACCAGTGATACCCTAGCGGGAGGAACCGCCGGGGAGCTGTTTTTT

V gene: TRBV20-1
clone size: -
J gene: TRBJ2-2
D gene: -
CDR3 protein: CSASQFGGNTGELFF
CDR3 DNA: TGCAGTGCTAGTCAGTTTGGCGGAAACACCGGGGAGCTGTTTTTT

V gene: TRBV5-1
clone size: -
J gene: TRBJ2-3
D gene: -
CDR3 protein: CASSLARASGTDTQYF
CDR3 DNA: TGCGCCAGCAGCTTGGCGAGGGCATCGGGGACAGATACGCAGTATTTT

V gene: TRBV18
clone size: -
J gene: TRBJ1-5
D gene: -
CDR3 protein: CASSGRDNQPQHF
CDR3 DNA: TGTGCCAGCTCCGGACGGGACAATCAGCCCCAGCATTTT

V gene: TRBV12-5
clone size: -
J gene: TRBJ2-1
D gene: TRBD2
CDR3 protein: CASGPKREGNSNEQFF
CDR3 DNA: TGTGCTAGTGGTCCCAAGCGGGAGGGCAATTCGAATGAGCAGTTCTTC

V gene: TRBV9
clone size: few
J gene: TRBJ1-4
D gene: -
CDR3 protein: CASSPGGPNEKLFF
CDR3 DNA: TGTGCCAGCAGCCCGGGTGGCCCTAATGAAAAACTGTTTTTT

V gene: TRBV6-2/TRBV6-3
clone size: once
J gene: TRBJ2-7
D gene: -
CDR3 protein: CASSLGDNYYEQYF
CDR3 DNA: TGTGCCAGCAGCCTTGGGGACAATTACTACGAGCAGTACTTC

V gene: TRBV5-1
clone size: -
J gene: TRBJ2-7
D gene: -
CDR3 protein: CASSSLSRGYEQYF
CDR3 DNA: TGCGCCAGCAGCTCATTGTCGCGCGGCTACGAGCAGTACTTC

V gene: TRBV15
clone size: -
J gene: TRBJ1-6
D gene: TRBD1
CDR3 protein: CATSTRQGGNSPLHF
CDR3 DNA: TGTGCCACCAGCACCCGACAGGGCGGGAATTCACCCCTCCACTTT

V gene: TRBV27
clone size: once
J gene: TRBJ2-3
D gene: TRBD2
CDR3 protein: CASSTLDRWGLAGGLDTQYF
CDR3 DNA: TGTGCCAGCAGTACCCTGGACAGGTGGGGACTAGCGGGAGGATTGGATACGCAGTATTTT

V gene: TRBV12-3/TRBV12-4
clone size: -
J gene: TRBJ1-6
D gene: -
CDR3 protein: CASRPTRAPLHF
CDR3 DNA: TGTGCCAGCAGGCCAACTAGGGCACCCCTCCACTTT

V gene: TRBV30
clone size: once
J gene: TRBJ1-4
D gene: TRBD1
CDR3 protein: CAYNSQGAQQEKLFF
CDR3 DNA: TGTGCCTACAACTCACAGGGGGCGCAGCAAGAAAAACTGTTTTTT

V gene: TRBV6-1
clone size: -
J gene: TRBJ1-6
D gene: -
CDR3 protein: CASSELNTLPLHF
CDR3 DNA: TGTGCCAGCAGTGAACTTAACACCCTACCCCTCCACTTT

V gene: TRBV30
clone size: -
J gene: TRBJ1-3
D gene: -
CDR3 protein: CAWSVTRTPFSSGNTIYF
CDR3 DNA: TGTGCCTGGAGTGTAACCCGGACACCCTTTAGCTCTGGAAACACCATATATTTT

V gene: TRBV5-5
clone size: once
J gene: TRBJ1-1
D gene: -
CDR3 protein: CASSQRTVMNTEAFF
CDR3 DNA: TGTGCCAGCAGCCAAAGGACAGTCATGAACACTGAAGCTTTCTTT

V gene: TRBV10-3
clone size: -
J gene: TRBJ2-7
D gene: TRBD1
CDR3 protein: CAITPGTGLWEQYF
CDR3 DNA: TGTGCCATCACCCCCGGGACAGGGCTGTGGGAGCAGTACTTC

V gene: TRBV7-8
clone size: once
J gene: TRBJ1-4
D gene: TRBD1
CDR3 protein: CARTIRGQLNEKLFF
CDR3 DNA: TGTGCCAGAACTATACGGGGACAGTTAAATGAAAAACTGTTTTTT

V gene: TRBV27
clone size: -
J gene: TRBJ1-2
D gene: -
CDR3 protein: CASSFAARDYGYTF
CDR3 DNA: TGTGCCAGCAGTTTTGCAGCGCGGGACTATGGCTACACCTTC

V gene: TRBV30
clone size: few
J gene: TRBJ2-3
D gene: TRBD1
CDR3 protein: CAWSKTGERTDTQYF
CDR3 DNA: TGTGCCTGGAGTAAAACAGGGGAGAGAACAGATACGCAGTATTTT

V gene: TRBV27
clone size: once
J gene: TRBJ2-1
D gene: -
CDR3 protein: CASRRRQDSYNEQFF
CDR3 DNA: TGTGCCAGCAGGAGAAGGCAGGACTCCTACAATGAGCAGTTCTTC

V gene: TRBV11-2
clone size: few
J gene: TRBJ1-5
D gene: -
CDR3 protein: CASSRSLDQPQHF
CDR3 DNA: TGTGCCAGCAGCCGGTCCTTAGATCAGCCCCAGCATTTT

V gene: TRBV5-4
clone size: -
J gene: TRBJ2-2
D gene: -
CDR3 protein: CASSSEIIRGAGELFF
CDR3 DNA: TGTGCCAGCAGCTCTGAAATTATACGGGGAGCCGGGGAGCTGTTTTTT

V gene: TRBV19
clone size: -
J gene: TRBJ1-1
D gene: -
CDR3 protein: CASSARGGGNTEAFF
CDR3 DNA: TGTGCCAGTAGTGCCCGTGGAGGGGGGAACACTGAAGCTTTCTTT

V gene: TRBV19
clone size: -
J gene: TRBJ2-2
D gene: TRBD1
CDR3 protein: CASSPWDLHGTGSRNTGELFF
CDR3 DNA: TGTGCCAGTAGTCCCTGGGACCTTCACGGGACAGGTAGTAGGAACACCGGGGAGCTGTTTTTT

V gene: TRBV19
clone size: once
J gene: TRBJ2-3
D gene: TRBD2
CDR3 protein: CASSMVGPSGGTDTQYF
CDR3 DNA: TGTGCCAGTAGTATGGTGGGCCCTAGCGGGGGAACAGATACGCAGTATTTT

V gene: TRBV10-1
clone size: -
J gene: TRBJ1-6
D gene: -
CDR3 protein: CASSDRVESPLHF
CDR3 DNA: TGCGCCAGCAGTGACAGGGTTGAGTCACCCCTCCACTTT

V gene: TRBV29-1
clone size: -
J gene: TRBJ2-5
D gene: TRBD1
CDR3 protein: CSETGGGETQYF
CDR3 DNA: TGCAGCGAGACAGGGGGCGGTGAGACCCAGTACTTC

V gene: TRBV4-1
clone size: once
J gene: TRBJ1-2
D gene: -
CDR3 protein: CASSQGVSVGYTF
CDR3 DNA: TGCGCCAGCAGCCAAGGTGTTTCGGTTGGCTACACCTTC

V gene: TRBV5-1
clone size: -
J gene: TRBJ2-5
D gene: -
CDR3 protein: CASSARGGETQYF
CDR3 DNA: TGCGCCAGCAGCGCCCGAGGCGGAGAGACCCAGTACTTC

V gene: TRBV18
clone size: -
J gene: TRBJ1-3
D gene: -
CDR3 protein: CASSPEGNTIYF
CDR3 DNA: TGTGCCAGCTCACCAGAAGGGAACACCATATATTTT

V gene: TRBV10-2
clone size: -
J gene: TRBJ2-3
D gene: -
CDR3 protein: CASSLLEAKNTQYF
CDR3 DNA: TGCGCCAGCAGTTTATTGGAGGCGAAAAATACGCAGTATTTT

V gene: TRBV3-1/TRBV3-2
clone size: -
J gene: TRBJ2-3
D gene: TRBD2
CDR3 protein: CASSPQGGRADTQYF
CDR3 DNA: TGTGCCAGCAGCCCGCAGGGCGGGAGGGCAGATACGCAGTATTTT

V gene: TRBV6-5
clone size: -
J gene: TRBJ1-2
D gene: -
CDR3 protein: CASTGAYGYTF
CDR3 DNA: TGTGCCAGCACTGGGGCGTATGGCTACACCTTC

V gene: TRBV12-3/TRBV12-4
clone size: -
J gene: TRBJ1-1
D gene: -
CDR3 protein: CASSRGFGAFF
CDR3 DNA: TGTGCCAGCAGTCGGGGATTTGGAGCTTTCTTT